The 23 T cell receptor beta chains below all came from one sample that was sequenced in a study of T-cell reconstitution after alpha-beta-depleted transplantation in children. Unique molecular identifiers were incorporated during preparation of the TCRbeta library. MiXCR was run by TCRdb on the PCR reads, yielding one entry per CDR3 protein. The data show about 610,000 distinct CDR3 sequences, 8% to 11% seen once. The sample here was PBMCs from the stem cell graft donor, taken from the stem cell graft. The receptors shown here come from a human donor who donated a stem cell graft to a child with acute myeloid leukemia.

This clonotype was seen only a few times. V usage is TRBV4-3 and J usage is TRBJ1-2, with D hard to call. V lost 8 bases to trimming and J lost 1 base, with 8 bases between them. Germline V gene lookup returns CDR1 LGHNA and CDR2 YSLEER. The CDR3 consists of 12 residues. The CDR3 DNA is TGCGCCAGCTTGGGCAGTAACTATGGCTACACCTTC. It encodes CASLGSNYGYTF.

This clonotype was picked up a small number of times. The CDR3 nucleotides are TGTGCCACCAGATCAGATAATCAGCCCCAGCATTTT. Translating gives CATRSDNQPQHF. The chain has TRBV18 and TRBJ1-5; D is unresolved. This CDR3 is 12 amino acids long. Germline-derived CDR1 and CDR2 are KGHSH and LQKENI. V gave up 10 bases and J gave up 4 bases, with 11 bases separating them.

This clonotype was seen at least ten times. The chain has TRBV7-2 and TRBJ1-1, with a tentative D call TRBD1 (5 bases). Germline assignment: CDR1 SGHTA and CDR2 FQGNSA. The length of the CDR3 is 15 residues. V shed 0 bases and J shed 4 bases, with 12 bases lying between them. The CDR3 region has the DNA TGTGCCAGCAGCTTAGCGGCAGGGTTGGGCACTGAAGCTTTCTTT. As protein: CASSLAAGLGTEAFF.

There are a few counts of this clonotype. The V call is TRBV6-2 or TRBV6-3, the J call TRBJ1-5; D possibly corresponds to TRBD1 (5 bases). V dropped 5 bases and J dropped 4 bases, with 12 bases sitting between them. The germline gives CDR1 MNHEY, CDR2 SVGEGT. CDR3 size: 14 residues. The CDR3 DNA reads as TGTGCCAGCAGTGCGGGACGGAATAATCAGCCCCAGCATTTT. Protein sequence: CASSAGRNNQPQHF.

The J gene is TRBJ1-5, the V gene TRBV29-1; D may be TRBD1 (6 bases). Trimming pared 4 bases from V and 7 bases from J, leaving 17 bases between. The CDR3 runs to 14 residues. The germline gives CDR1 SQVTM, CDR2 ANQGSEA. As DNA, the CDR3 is TGCAGCGTTGTATGGGGGGCGCAGGGGCAGCCCCAGCATTTT. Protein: CSVVWGAQGQPQHF.

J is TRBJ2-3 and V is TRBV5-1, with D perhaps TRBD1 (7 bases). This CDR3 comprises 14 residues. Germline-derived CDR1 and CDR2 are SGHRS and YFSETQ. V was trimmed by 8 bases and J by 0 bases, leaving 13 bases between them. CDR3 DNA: TGCGCCAGTAAGACAGGGAGGAGCACAGATACGCAGTATTTT. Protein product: CASKTGRSTDTQYF.

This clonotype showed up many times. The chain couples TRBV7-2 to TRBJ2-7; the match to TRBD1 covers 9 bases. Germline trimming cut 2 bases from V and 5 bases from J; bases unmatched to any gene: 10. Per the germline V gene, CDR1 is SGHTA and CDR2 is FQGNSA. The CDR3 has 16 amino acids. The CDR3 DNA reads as TGTGCCAGCAGCTTATGGGGGGGGACAGGGATGAACGAGCAGTACTTC. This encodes CASSLWGGTGMNEQYF.

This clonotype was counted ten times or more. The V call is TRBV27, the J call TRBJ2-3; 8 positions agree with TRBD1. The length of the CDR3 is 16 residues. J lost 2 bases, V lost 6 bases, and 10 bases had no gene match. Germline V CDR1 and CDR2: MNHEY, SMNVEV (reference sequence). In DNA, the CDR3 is TGTGCCAGCAGCCCCCAACGACAGGGGCTCACAGATACGCAGTATTTT. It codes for CASSPQRQGLTDTQYF.

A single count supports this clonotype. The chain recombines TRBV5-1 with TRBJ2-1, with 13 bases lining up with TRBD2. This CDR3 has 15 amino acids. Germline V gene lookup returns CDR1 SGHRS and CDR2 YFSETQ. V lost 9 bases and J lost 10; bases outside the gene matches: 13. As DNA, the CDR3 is TGCGCCACGAGTTCGTCGGGACTAGCGGGACAGGAGCAGTTCTTC. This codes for CATSSSGLAGQEQFF.

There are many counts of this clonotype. CDR3 sequence: CSARTGSNSGNTIYF. The CDR3 DNA is TGCAGTGCGCGGACAGGGAGCAACTCTGGAAACACCATATATTTT. V gene TRBV20-1 combines with J gene TRBJ1-3; 8 bases map to TRBD1. Germline CDR1 and CDR2: DFQATT and SNEGSKA (reference sequence). This CDR3 is 15 amino acids long. V trimming: 6 bases; J trimming: 0 bases; junction bases outside the gene matches: 7.

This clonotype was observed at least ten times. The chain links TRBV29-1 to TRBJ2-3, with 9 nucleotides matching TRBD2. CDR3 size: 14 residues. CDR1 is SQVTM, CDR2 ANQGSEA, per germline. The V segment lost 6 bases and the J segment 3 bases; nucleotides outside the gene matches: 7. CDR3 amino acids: CSVVFLAGTDTQYF. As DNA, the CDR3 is TGCAGCGTCGTCTTCCTAGCGGGGACAGATACGCAGTATTTT.

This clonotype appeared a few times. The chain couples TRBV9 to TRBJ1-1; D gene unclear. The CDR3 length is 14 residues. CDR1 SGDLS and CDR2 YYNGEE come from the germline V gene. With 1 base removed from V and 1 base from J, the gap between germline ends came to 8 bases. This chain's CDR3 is CASSVLRENTEAFF. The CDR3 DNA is TGTGCCAGCAGCGTATTACGGGAGAACACTGAAGCTTTCTTT.

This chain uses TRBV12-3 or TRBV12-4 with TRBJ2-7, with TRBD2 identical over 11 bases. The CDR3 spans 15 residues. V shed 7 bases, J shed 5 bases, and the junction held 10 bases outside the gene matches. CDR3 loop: CASNTAGTSGNEQYF. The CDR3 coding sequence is TGTGCCAGCAACACCGCCGGGACTAGCGGCAACGAGCAGTACTTC.

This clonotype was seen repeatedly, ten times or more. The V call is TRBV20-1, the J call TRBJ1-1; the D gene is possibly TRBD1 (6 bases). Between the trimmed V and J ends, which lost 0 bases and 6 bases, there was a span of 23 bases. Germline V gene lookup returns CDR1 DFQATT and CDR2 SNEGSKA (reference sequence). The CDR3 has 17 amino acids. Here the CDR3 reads CSARDWGGSHRASEAFF. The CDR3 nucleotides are TGCAGTGCTAGAGATTGGGGTGGTTCACACAGGGCGTCTGAAGCTTTCTTT.

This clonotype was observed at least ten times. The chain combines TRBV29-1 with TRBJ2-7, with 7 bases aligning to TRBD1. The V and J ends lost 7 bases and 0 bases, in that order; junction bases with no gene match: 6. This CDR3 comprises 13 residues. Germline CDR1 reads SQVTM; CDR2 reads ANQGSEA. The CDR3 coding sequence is TGCAGCGCCCTAGGGGACAGCTCCTACGAGCAGTACTTC. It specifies CSALGDSSYEQYF.

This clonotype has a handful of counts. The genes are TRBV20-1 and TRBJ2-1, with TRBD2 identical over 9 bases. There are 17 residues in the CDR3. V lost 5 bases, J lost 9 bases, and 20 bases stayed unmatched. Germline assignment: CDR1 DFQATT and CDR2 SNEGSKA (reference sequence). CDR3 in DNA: TGCAGTGCTCAAGATTCGGGGCTAGCGGGATGGAGCGGTGAGCAGTTCTTC. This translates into CSAQDSGLAGWSGEQFF.

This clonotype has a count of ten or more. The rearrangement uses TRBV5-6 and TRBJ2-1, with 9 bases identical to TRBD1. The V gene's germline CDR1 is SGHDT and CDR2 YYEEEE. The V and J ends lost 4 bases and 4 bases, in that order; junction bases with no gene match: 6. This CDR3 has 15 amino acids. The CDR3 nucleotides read TGTGCCAGCAGCGGGGGACAGGGCCTTTACAATGAGCAGTTCTTC. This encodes CASSGGQGLYNEQFF.

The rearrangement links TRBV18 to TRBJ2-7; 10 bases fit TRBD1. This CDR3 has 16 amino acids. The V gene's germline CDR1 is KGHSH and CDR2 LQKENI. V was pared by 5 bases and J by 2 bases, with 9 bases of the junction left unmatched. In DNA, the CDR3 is TGTGCCAGCTCATTAACCGGGACAGGGGCCGCCTACGAGCAGTACTTC. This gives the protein CASSLTGTGAAYEQYF.

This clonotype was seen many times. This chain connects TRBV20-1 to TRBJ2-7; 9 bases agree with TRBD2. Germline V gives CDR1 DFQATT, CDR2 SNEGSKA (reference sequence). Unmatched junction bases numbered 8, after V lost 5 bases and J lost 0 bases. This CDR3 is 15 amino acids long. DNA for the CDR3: TGCAGTGCTGGCCCGAGCGGGAGGAGCTCCTACGAGCAGTACTTC. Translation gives CSAGPSGRSSYEQYF.

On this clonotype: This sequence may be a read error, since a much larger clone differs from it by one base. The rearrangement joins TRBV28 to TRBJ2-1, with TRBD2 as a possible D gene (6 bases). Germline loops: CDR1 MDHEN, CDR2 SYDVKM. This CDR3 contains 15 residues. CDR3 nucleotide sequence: TGTGCCAGCAGCATAAGCGGGTGGGGCTACAATGAGCAGTCCTTC. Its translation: CASSISGWGYNEQSF.

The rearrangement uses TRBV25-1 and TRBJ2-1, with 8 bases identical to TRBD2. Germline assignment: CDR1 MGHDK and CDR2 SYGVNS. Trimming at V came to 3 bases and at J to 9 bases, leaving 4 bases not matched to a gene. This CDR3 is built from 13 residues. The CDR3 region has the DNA TGTGCCAGCAGTGACGCGGGAGGCGCTGAGCAGTTCTTC. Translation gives CASSDAGGAEQFF.

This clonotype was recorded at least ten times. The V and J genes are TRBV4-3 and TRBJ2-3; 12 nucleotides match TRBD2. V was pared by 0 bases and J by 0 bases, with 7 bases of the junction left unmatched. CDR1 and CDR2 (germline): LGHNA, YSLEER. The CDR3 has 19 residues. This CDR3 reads CASSQDGLAGTTSTDTQYF. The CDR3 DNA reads TGCGCCAGCAGCCAAGATGGACTAGCGGGAACGACTAGCACAGATACGCAGTATTTT.

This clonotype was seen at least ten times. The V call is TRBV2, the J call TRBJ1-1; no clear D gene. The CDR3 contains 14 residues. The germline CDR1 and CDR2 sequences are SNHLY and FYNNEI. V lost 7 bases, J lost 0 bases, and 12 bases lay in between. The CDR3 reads CASTPMEVNTEAFF. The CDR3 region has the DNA TGTGCCAGCACTCCTATGGAGGTGAACACTGAAGCTTTCTTT.